This TCR beta chain was retrieved from a study of T cells in Graves' hyperthyroidism and ophthalmopathy. The study, taken as a whole, reports: Most thyroid clonotypes that were expanded above 0.001 also turned up in blood. In simple terms, a model built on 13 V-J features told ophthalmopathy apart from stable hyperthyroidism. The model foresaw ophthalmopathy a median about 6.1 months prior to onset.

Worth noting for this clonotype: The antigen remains undetermined.

RNA transcripts yielded amplified TCR beta CDR3 regions. An initial round of RT-PCR targeting the TCR CDR3 relied on the HTBI primer set. TCRdb passed the multiplex PCR reads through MiXCR, listing each CDR3 protein once. The sample includes 450,000 to 700,000 distinct CDR3 sequences, 46% seen only once; the top ten take about 20%. The sequence was collected from an adult woman with Graves' disease, either hyperthyroidism or ophthalmopathy (not recorded which). Sequencing used peripheral blood or thyroid tissue (not recorded which).

The CDR3 sequence is CAISHGQGPYQPQHF. The DNA for the CDR3 is TGTGCCATCAGTCATGGACAGGGGCCCTATCAGCCCCAGCATTTT. The chain couples TRBV10-3 to TRBJ1-5; 9 bases fit TRBD1. The length of the CDR3 is 15 residues. V was clipped by 5 bases and J by 5 bases; unmatched bases: 7. The germline V gene has CDR1 ENHRY and CDR2 SYGVKD.